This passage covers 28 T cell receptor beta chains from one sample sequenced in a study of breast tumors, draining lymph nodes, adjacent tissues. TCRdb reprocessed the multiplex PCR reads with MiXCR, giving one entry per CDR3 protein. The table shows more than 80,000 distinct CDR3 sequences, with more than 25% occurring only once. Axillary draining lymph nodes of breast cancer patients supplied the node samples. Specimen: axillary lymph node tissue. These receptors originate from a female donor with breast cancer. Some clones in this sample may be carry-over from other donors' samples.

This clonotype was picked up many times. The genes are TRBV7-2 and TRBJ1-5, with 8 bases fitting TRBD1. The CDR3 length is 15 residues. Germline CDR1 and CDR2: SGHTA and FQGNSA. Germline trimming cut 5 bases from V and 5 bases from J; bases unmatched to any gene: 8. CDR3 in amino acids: CASSPHDRGDQPQHF. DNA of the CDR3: TGTGCCAGCAGCCCTCACGACAGGGGTGATCAGCCCCAGCATTTT.

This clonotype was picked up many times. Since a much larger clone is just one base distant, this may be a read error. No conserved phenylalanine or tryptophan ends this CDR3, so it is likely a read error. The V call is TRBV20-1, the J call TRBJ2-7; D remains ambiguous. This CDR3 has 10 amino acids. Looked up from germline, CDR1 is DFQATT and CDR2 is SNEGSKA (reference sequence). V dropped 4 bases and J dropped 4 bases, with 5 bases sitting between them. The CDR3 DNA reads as TGCAGTGCTACCAAATACGAGCAGTACTCC. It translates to CSATKYEQYS.

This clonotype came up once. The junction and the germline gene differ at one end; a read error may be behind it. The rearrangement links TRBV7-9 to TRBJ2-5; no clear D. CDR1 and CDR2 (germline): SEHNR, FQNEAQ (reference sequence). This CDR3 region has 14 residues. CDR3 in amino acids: CASSYRHSQETQYF. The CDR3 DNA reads TGCGCCAGCAGCTACCGACACTCCCAAGAGACCCAGTACTTC.

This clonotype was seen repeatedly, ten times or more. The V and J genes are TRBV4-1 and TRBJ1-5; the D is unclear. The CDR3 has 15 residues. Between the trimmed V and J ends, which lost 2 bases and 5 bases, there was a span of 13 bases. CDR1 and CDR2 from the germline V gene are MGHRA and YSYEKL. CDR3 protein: CASSQSGDRDQPQHF. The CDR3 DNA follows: TGCGCCAGCAGCCAATCAGGAGACCGAGATCAGCCCCAGCATTTT.

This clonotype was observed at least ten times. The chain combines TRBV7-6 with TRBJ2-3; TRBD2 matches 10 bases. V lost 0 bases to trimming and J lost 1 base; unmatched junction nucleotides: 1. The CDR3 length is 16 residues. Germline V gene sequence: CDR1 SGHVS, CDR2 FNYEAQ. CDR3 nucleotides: TGTGCCAGCAGCTTAGCTGGGACTAGCGGCACAGATACGCAGTATTTT. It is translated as CASSLAGTSGTDTQYF.

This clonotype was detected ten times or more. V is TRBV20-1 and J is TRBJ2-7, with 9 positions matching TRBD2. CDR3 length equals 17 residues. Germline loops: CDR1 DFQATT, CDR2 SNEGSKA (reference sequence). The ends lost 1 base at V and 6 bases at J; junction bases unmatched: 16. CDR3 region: CSARGLSGSGRSREQYF. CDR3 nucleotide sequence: TGCAGTGCTAGAGGCCTATCGGGTAGCGGGAGATCTCGCGAGCAGTACTTC.

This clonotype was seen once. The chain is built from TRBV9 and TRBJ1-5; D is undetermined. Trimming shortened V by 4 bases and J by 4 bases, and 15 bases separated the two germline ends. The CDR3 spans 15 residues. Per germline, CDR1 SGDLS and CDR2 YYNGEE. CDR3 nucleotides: TGTGCCAGCAGCCAAGATGAAAGTGGTAATCAGCCCCAGCATTTT. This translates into CASSQDESGNQPQHF. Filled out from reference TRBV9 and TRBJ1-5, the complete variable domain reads DSGVTQTPKHLITATGQRVTLRCSPRSGDLSVYWYQQSLDQGLQFLIQYYNGEERAKGNILERFSAQQFPDLHSELNLSSLELGDSALYFCASSQDESGNQPQHFGDGTRLSIL.

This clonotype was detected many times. In DNA form, the CDR3 reads TGTGCCAGCAGTCTACCTTTGACAGGGGATGCAGATACGCAGTATTTT. Its translation is CASSLPLTGDADTQYF. The chain links TRBV28 to TRBJ2-3; 8 bases align to TRBD1. The junction had 11 bases not matched to a gene; V was cut back by 5 bases and J by 4 bases. CDR3 length: 16 residues. Germline V lookup: CDR1 MDHEN, CDR2 SYDVKM.

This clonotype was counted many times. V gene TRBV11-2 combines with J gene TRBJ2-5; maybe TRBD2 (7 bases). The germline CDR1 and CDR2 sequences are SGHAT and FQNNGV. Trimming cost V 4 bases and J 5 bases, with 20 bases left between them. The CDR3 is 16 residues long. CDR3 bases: TGTGCCAGCAGCTCTCTACGGGGGGCGCCGGGGGAGACCCAGTACTTC. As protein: CASSSLRGAPGETQYF.

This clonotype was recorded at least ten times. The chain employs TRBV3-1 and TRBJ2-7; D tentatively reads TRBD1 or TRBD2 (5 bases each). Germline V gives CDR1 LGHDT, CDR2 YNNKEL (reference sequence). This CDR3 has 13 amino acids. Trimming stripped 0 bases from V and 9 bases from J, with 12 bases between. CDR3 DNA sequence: TGTGCCAGCAGCCAAGAAATGGGGACGCGGCAGTACTTC. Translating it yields CASSQEMGTRQYF.

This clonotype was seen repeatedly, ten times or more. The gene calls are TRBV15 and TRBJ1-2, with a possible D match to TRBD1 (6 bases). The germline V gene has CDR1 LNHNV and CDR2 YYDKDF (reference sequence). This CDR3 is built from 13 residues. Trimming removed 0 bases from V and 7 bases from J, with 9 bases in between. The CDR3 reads CATSRETTGGYTF. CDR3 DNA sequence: TGTGCCACCAGCAGAGAGACGACAGGTGGCTACACCTTC.

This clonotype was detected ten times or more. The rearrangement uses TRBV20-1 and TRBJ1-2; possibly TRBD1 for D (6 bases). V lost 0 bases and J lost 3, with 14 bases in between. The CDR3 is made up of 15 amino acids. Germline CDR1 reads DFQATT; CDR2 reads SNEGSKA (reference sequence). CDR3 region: CSARDRFAGDYGYTF. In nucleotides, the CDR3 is TGCAGTGCTAGAGATCGGTTCGCAGGGGACTATGGCTACACCTTC.

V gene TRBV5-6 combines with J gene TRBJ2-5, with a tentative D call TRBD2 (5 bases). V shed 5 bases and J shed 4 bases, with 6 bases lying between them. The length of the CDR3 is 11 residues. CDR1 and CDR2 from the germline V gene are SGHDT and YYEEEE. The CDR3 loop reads CASRRVETQYF. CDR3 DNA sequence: TGTGCCAGCAGGAGGGTAGAGACCCAGTACTTC.

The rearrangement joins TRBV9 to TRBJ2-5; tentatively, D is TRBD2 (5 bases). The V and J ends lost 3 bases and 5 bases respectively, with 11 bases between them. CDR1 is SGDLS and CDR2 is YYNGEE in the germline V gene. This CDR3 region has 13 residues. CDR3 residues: CASSGISGETQYF. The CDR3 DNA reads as TGTGCCAGCAGCGGGATATCGGGGGAGACCCAGTACTTC.

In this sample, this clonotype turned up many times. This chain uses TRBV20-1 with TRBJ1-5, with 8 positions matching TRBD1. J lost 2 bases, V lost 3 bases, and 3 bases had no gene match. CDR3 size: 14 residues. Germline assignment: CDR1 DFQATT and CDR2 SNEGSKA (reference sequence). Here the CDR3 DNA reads TGCAGTGCTAGGGCAGGGGGCGGCAATCAGCCCCAGCATTTT. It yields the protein CSARAGGGNQPQHF.

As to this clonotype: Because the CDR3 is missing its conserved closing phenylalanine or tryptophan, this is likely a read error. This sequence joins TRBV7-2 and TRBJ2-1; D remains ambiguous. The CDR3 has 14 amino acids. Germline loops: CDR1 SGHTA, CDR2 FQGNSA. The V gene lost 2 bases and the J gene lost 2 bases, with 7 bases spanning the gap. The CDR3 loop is CASSLTVAYNEQFL. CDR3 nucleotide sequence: TGTGCCAGCAGCTTAACGGTAGCCTACAATGAGCAGTTCCTC.

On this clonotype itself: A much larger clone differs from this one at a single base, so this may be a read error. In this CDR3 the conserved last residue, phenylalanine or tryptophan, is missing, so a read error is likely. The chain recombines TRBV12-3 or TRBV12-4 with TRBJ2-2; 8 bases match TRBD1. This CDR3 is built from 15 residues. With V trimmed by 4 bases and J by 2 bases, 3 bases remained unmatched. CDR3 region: CASSYGQGNTGELFC. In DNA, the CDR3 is TGTGCCAGCAGTTACGGACAGGGTAACACCGGGGAGCTGTTTTGT.

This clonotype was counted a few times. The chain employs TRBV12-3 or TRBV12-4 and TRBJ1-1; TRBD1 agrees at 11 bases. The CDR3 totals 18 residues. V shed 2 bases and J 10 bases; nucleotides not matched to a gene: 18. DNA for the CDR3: TGTGCCAGCAGTTTACGACCTGGACAGGGGGCGGTCGGCTTAGGAGCTTTCTTT. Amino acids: CASSLRPGQGAVGLGAFF.

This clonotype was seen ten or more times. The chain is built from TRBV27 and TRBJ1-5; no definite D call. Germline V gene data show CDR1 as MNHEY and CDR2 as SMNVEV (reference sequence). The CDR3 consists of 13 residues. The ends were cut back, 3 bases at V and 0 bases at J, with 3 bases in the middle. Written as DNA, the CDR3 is TGTGCCAGCAGTTTCCGTAGCAATCAGCCCCAGCATTTT. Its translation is CASSFRSNQPQHF.

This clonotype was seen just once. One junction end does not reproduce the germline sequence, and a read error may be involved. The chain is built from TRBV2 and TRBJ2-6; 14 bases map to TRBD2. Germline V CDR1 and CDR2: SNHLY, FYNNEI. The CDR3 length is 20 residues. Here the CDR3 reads CASRSPGLAGGNSGANVLTF. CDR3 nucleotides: TGTGCCAGCAGGAGCCCTGGACTAGCGGGAGGCAACTCTGGGGCCAACGTCCTCACTTTC.

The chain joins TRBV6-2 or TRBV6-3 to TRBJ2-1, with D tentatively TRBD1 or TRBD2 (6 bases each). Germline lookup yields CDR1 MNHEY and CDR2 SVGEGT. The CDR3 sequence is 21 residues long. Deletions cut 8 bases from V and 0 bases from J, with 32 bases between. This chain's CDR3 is CASGHSVDLEGGLSSYNEQFF. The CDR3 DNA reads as TGTGCCAGCGGTCACTCGGTGGATCTTGAGGGGGGACTCAGCTCCTACAATGAGCAGTTCTTC.

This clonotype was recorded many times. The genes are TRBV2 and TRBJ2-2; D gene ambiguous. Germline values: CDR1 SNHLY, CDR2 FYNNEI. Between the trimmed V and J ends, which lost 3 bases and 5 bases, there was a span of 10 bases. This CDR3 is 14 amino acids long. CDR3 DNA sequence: TGTGCCAGCAGTGATCCGGGTAGTACCGGGGAGCTGTTTTTT. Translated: CASSDPGSTGELFF.

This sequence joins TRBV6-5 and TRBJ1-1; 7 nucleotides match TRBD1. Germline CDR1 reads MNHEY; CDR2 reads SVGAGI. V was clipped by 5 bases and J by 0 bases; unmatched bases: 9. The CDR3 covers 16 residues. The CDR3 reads CASSPTGLGVNTEAFF. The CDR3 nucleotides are TGTGCCAGCAGTCCGACAGGGCTTGGGGTGAACACTGAAGCTTTCTTT.

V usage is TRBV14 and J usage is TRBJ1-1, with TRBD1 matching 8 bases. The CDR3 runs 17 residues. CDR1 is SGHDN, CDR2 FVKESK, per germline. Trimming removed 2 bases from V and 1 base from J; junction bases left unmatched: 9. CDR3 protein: CASSQFGQGNRNTEAFF. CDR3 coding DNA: TGTGCCAGCAGCCAATTCGGACAGGGTAATAGGAACACTGAAGCTTTCTTT.

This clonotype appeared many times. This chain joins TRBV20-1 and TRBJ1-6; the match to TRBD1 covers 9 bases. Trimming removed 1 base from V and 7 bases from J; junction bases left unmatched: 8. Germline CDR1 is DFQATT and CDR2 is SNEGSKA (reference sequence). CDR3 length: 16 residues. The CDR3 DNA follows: TGCAGTGCTAGAGGCCTGGGGGACAGGGCAAATTCACCCCTCCACTTT. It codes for CSARGLGDRANSPLHF.

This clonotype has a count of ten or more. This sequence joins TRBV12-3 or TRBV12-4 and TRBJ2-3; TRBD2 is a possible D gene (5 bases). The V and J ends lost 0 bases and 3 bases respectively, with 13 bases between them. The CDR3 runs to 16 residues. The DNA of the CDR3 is TGTGCCAGCAGTTTAGCGGCGGGTCGAACTACAGATACGCAGTATTTT. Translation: CASSLAAGRTTDTQYF.

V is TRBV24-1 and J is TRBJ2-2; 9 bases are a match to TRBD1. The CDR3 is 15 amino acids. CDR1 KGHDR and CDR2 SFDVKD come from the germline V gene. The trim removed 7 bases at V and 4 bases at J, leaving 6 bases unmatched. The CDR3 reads CATRPGQGFTGELFF. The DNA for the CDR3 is TGTGCCACCAGACCGGGACAGGGATTCACCGGGGAGCTGTTTTTT.

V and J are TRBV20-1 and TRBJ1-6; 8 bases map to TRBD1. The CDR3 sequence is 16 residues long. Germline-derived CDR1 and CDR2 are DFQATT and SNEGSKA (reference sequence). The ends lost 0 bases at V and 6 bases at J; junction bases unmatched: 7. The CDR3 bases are TGCAGTGCTAGAGATCGGAGACAGGGGATTAATTCACCCCTCCACTTT. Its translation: CSARDRRQGINSPLHF.